Listed here are 9 T cell receptor beta chains from one sample, sequenced in a study of molecular identifiers for immune sequencing clone quantification. TCRdb processed the PCR reads anew with MiXCR; each CDR3 protein has one entry. The repertoire holds around 320,000 distinct CDR3 sequences, roughly a quarter seen once, with around 0.74% in the top ten. Sequencing was done on a sample of naive CD8+ T cells from blood, with Jurkat cell RNA spiked in. This sample's subset: FACS-sorted CD8+CD4-CCR7+CD45RA+ naive T cells. The receptors were gathered from a human donor in good health. Some libraries in this study had Jurkat cell RNA spiked in.

This clonotype appeared a few times. The V call is TRBV19, the J call TRBJ2-7; D is unresolved. This CDR3 comprises 14 residues. Trimming removed 3 bases from V and 2 bases from J, with 11 bases in between. The V gene's germline CDR1 is LNHDA and CDR2 SQIVND (reference sequence). The CDR3 DNA reads TGTGCCAGTAGTATTACACCGTTGACCTACGAGCAGTACTTC. Its protein is CASSITPLTYEQYF.

This chain uses TRBV20-1 with TRBJ2-4, with TRBD2 as a possible D gene (5 bases). The CDR3 is 14 residues long. Germline assignment: CDR1 DFQATT and CDR2 SNEGSKA (reference sequence). V lost 4 bases to trimming and J lost 5 bases, with 15 bases between them. The CDR3 loop is CSATPTWEQNIQYF. The CDR3 DNA sequence: TGCAGTGCTACCCCGACCTGGGAGCAAAACATTCAGTACTTC.

This clonotype has more than one count but fewer than ten. V is TRBV20-1 and J is TRBJ1-5, with D unresolved. The CDR3 has 13 residues. Germline V lookup: CDR1 DFQATT, CDR2 SNEGSKA (reference sequence). V shed 3 bases and J shed 7 bases, with 13 bases lying between them. The CDR3 region has the DNA TGCAGTGCTAGGGCCGGCGGTGGGCAGCCCCAGCATTTT. Translating it yields CSARAGGGQPQHF.

This clonotype occurred many times. This CDR3 is CASSDPDLDGTSGIWKYF. The CDR3 nucleotides are TGTGCCAGCAGTGACCCGGACTTGGATGGGACTAGCGGGATCTGGAAGTACTTC. The J gene is TRBJ2-7, the V gene TRBV2; the match to TRBD2 covers 13 bases. Germline CDR1 reads SNHLY; CDR2 reads FYNNEI. This CDR3 spans 18 amino acids. Germline trimming cut 3 bases from V and 11 bases from J; bases unmatched to any gene: 19.

Comments on this clonotype: Lacking the conserved final phenylalanine or tryptophan, this CDR3 likely reflects a read error. This sequence joins TRBV7-9 and TRBJ1-5; the D gene is possibly TRBD1 (5 bases). Germline CDR1 SEHNR, CDR2 FQNEAQ (reference sequence). V was cut by 6 bases and J by 0 bases, with 18 bases left in between. The CDR3 is 17 residues long. CDR3 nucleotide sequence: TGTGCCAGCAGTTCAGCCGGGGGACCTTATAGCAATCAGCCCCAGCATATT. It codes for CASSSAGGPYSNQPQHI.

With regard to this clonotype: A much larger clone differs by one base, so this may be a read error. The V gene is TRBV7-9, the J gene TRBJ1-1; unclear D gene. Germline V lookup: CDR1 SEHNR, CDR2 FQNEAQ (reference sequence). There are 15 residues in the CDR3. Trimming stripped 4 bases from V and 7 bases from J, with 19 bases between. This CDR3 is CASSWRERRDYEAFF. CDR3 nucleotides: TGTGCCAGCAGCTGGAGGGAGAGGCGCGATTATGAAGCTTTCTTT.

This clonotype showed up just once. This chain links TRBV3-1 with TRBJ2-1; a weak D match, TRBD2 (7 bases). The CDR3 runs 15 residues. Trimming left V 1 base short and J 9 bases short, with 16 bases between. In germline, CDR1 is LGHDT, CDR2 YNNKEL (reference sequence). The CDR3 region has the DNA TGTGCCAGCAGCCAAGCGGGGGGCCCCCAGAGTGAGCAGTTCTTC. Residues: CASSQAGGPQSEQFF.

This clonotype was observed many times. The chain recombines TRBV7-9 with TRBJ1-5; the match to TRBD1 covers 9 bases. Germline trimming cut 5 bases from V and 5 bases from J; bases unmatched to any gene: 4. The CDR3 covers 14 residues. Germline V gene lookup returns CDR1 SEHNR and CDR2 FQNEAQ (reference sequence). This CDR3 is CASSRTGVDQPQHF. Written as DNA, the CDR3 is TGTGCCAGCAGCCGGACAGGGGTGGATCAGCCCCAGCATTTT.

This clonotype was detected many times. V usage is TRBV29-1 and J usage is TRBJ2-6, with D uncertain. From germline, CDR1 is SQVTM and CDR2 ANQGSEA. Trimming removed 4 bases from V and 4 bases from J, with 8 bases in between. This CDR3 comprises 13 residues. CDR3: CSVVWPGANVLTF. DNA for the CDR3: TGCAGCGTTGTCTGGCCCGGGGCCAACGTCCTGACTTTC.